A selection of T cell receptor beta chains follows, all from one sample in a study of cytomegalovirus exposure and HLA in healthy donors. Assay used: immunoSEQ multiplex PCR; TCRdb lists only in-frame clones, some missing. The sample has some 150,000 clones, around three quarters seen once; the top ten hold under 2.5%. The sequenced sample consisted of PBMCs. Receptors were obtained from a man aged 40-55 years in good health and CMV-seronegative. CDR3s include the opening cysteine and the closing phenylalanine or tryptophan. The order of the fields is CDR3 protein, CDR3 DNA, J gene, D gene, V gene, clone size. A D gene is named only where the DNA matches it firmly. Where a row states a size, it is once, few, many or the class of an expanded clone; other rows omit it.

CDR3: CASSLEGGSGDTQYF; DNA: TGTGCCAGCAGCTTAGAAGGCGGGAGCGGAGATACGCAGTATTTT; J: TRBJ2-3; D: TRBD2; V: TRBV7-6; size: .
CDR3: CASSAQVGYGYTF; DNA: TGTGCCAGCAGCGCCCAGGTCGGCTATGGCTACACCTTC; J: TRBJ1-2; D: .; V: TRBV6-5; size: few
CDR3: CASSKWPVKGASYEQYF; DNA: TGTGCCAGCAGCAAATGGCCGGTGAAGGGGGCCTCCTACGAGCAGTACTTC; J: TRBJ2-7; D: .; V: TRBV21-1; size: .
CDR3: CASSSRVFGEKLFF; DNA: TGTGCCAGCAGTTCCAGGGTTTTTGGTGAAAAACTGTTTTTT; J: TRBJ1-4; D: .; V: TRBV27; size: few
CDR3: CATPEPGQVGYTF; DNA: TGTGCCACCCCCGAGCCCGGACAGGTCGGCTACACCTTC; J: TRBJ1-2; D: TRBD1; V: TRBV28; size: .
CDR3: CASSRDRGLDNEQFF; DNA: TGTGCCAGCAGTAGGGACAGGGGGCTCGACAATGAGCAGTTCTTC; J: TRBJ2-1; D: TRBD1; V: TRBV6-5; size: .
CDR3: CASSLSDRVVGQETQYF; DNA: TGTGCCAGCAGCTTATCTGACAGGGTAGTAGGACAAGAGACCCAGTACTTC; J: TRBJ2-5; D: TRBD1; V: TRBV13; size: .
CDR3: CASSLGGRSSLSNEQFF; DNA: TGTGCCAGCAGCTTGGGGGGGAGATCTTCTTTGTCGAATGAGCAGTTCTTC; J: TRBJ2-1; D: TRBD2; V: TRBV7-2; size: .
CDR3: CASASGNTDTQYF; DNA: TGTGCCAGCGCTAGCGGAAATACAGATACGCAGTATTTT; J: TRBJ2-3; D: TRBD2; V: TRBV7-9; size: .
CDR3: CASSLGTNTDTQYF; DNA: TGTGCCAGCAGCCTCGGGACTAACACAGATACGCAGTATTTT; J: TRBJ2-3; D: TRBD2; V: TRBV7-9; size: .
CDR3: CASSLGQINSQYF; DNA: TGTGCCAGCAGCTTGGGACAGATAAACAGTCAGTACTTC; J: TRBJ2-4; D: .; V: TRBV5-4; size: .
CDR3: CASSRRGTDTQYF; DNA: TGTGCCAGCAGCCGGAGGGGCACAGATACGCAGTATTTT; J: TRBJ2-3; D: .; V: TRBV28; size: .
CDR3: CAWNPTGRLSYEQYF; DNA: TGTGCCTGGAACCCAACAGGGCGCCTCTCATACGAGCAGTACTTC; J: TRBJ2-7; D: .; V: TRBV30; size: .
CDR3: CASSQVRETQYF; DNA: TGTGCCAGCAGCCAAGTTCGGGAGACCCAGTACTTC; J: TRBJ2-5; D: .; V: TRBV14; size: .
CDR3: CASSTLSAGEHEQYF; DNA: TGTGCCAGCAGTACCCTATCAGCGGGAGAACACGAGCAGTACTTC; J: TRBJ2-7; D: TRBD2; V: TRBV28; size: few
CDR3: CASSYSGGGTEAFF; DNA: TGTGCCAGCAGTTACTCGGGAGGGGGCACTGAAGCTTTCTTT; J: TRBJ1-1; D: .; V: TRBV6-5; size: .
CDR3: CASSLGLADTDTQYF; DNA: TGCGCCAGCAGCTTGGGACTAGCGGACACAGATACGCAGTATTTT; J: TRBJ2-3; D: TRBD2; V: TRBV5-1; size: few
CDR3: CAIGRASGRASDEQYF; DNA: TGTGCCATCGGTCGGGCTAGCGGGAGGGCCTCGGACGAGCAGTACTTC; J: TRBJ2-7; D: TRBD2; V: TRBV10-3; size: .
CDR3: CASSLGDRGGDTQYF; DNA: TGTGCCAGCAGCTTAGGTGACAGGGGAGGAGATACGCAGTATTTT; J: TRBJ2-3; D: TRBD1; V: TRBV11-2; size: .
CDR3: CASSADLAGGPSNEQFF; DNA: TGTGCCAGCAGCGCCGACTTAGCGGGAGGGCCCAGTAATGAGCAGTTCTTC; J: TRBJ2-1; D: TRBD2; V: TRBV9; size: .
CDR3: CASSLQTVYGYTF; DNA: TGTGCCAGCAGCTTACAGACAGTCTATGGCTACACCTTC; J: TRBJ1-2; D: .; V: TRBV7-9; size: .
CDR3: CASSLWVGPGGNQPQHF; DNA: TGTGCCAGCAGTTTATGGGTAGGCCCGGGTGGCAATCAGCCCCAGCATTTT; J: TRBJ1-5; D: .; V: TRBV28; size: .
CDR3: CASSWAGQQETQYF; DNA: TGTGCCAGCAGCTGGGCGGGACAGCAAGAGACCCAGTACTTC; J: TRBJ2-5; D: .; V: TRBV5-6; size: few
CDR3: CAISERGSGVTDTQYF; DNA: TGTGCCATCAGTGAGCGGGGTAGCGGAGTCACAGATACGCAGTATTTT; J: TRBJ2-3; D: .; V: TRBV10-3; size: .
CDR3: CAISELRQIDSGANGLTF; DNA: TGTGCCATCAGTGAGTTAAGACAGATAGACTCTGGGGCCAACGGCCTGACTTTC; J: TRBJ2-6; D: .; V: TRBV10-3; size: .
CDR3: CASSELRGYEQYF; DNA: TGTGCCAGCAGTGAATTAAGGGGCTACGAGCAGTACTTC; J: TRBJ2-7; D: .; V: TRBV25-1; size: .
CDR3: CASSMSLAGGAYEQYF; DNA: TGTGCCAGTAGTATGTCCCTAGCGGGAGGTGCCTACGAGCAGTACTTC; J: TRBJ2-7; D: TRBD2; V: TRBV19; size: .
CDR3: CASRMEGNIQYF; DNA: TGTGCCAGCAGAATGGAGGGAAACATTCAGTACTTC; J: TRBJ2-4; D: .; V: TRBV6-1; size: .
CDR3: CASSLPTVPTRGGTYNEQFF; DNA: TGTGCCAGCAGCTTGCCCACCGTCCCAACTAGGGGAGGGACCTACAATGAGCAGTTCTTC; J: TRBJ2-1; D: TRBD2; V: TRBV5-4; size: .
CDR3: CASRARGTQYF; DNA: TGTGCCAGCAGGGCGCGGGGGACCCAGTACTTC; J: TRBJ2-5; D: .; V: TRBV2; size: .
CDR3: CASSLGDRGAYEQYF; DNA: TGTGCCAGCAGCTTAGGGGACAGGGGTGCCTACGAGCAGTACTTC; J: TRBJ2-7; D: TRBD1; V: TRBV7-2; size: few
CDR3: CASSETGVTQPQHF; DNA: TGTGCCAGCAGTGAGACAGGAGTAACTCAGCCCCAGCATTTT; J: TRBJ1-5; D: .; V: TRBV6-1; size: .
CDR3: CASRPRTEPRELFF; DNA: TGTGCCAGCAGACCACGGACAGAACCCCGGGAGCTGTTTTTT; J: TRBJ2-2; D: .; V: TRBV6-5; size: .
CDR3: CASSQDERSYFYGYTF; DNA: TGCGCCAGCAGCCAAGATGAAAGGAGCTACTTCTATGGCTACACCTTC; J: TRBJ1-2; D: .; V: TRBV4-3; size: .
CDR3: CAWGVGTQKETQYF; DNA: TGTGCCTGGGGGGTCGGGACACAGAAAGAGACCCAGTACTTC; J: TRBJ2-5; D: .; V: TRBV30; size: .
CDR3: CASSLVAGGFIETQYF; DNA: TGTGCCAGCAGCTTAGTTGCAGGAGGGTTCATAGAGACCCAGTACTTC; J: TRBJ2-5; D: .; V: TRBV11-1; size: .
CDR3: CASILSPVYNEQFF; DNA: TGTGCCAGCATCCTGAGCCCGGTATACAATGAGCAGTTCTTC; J: TRBJ2-1; D: .; V: TRBV6-1; size: few
CDR3: CATSRDLGPAYEQYF; DNA: TGTGCCACCAGCAGAGATCTTGGGCCTGCCTACGAGCAGTACTTC; J: TRBJ2-7; D: .; V: TRBV15; size: .
CDR3: CSVRLGILREKLFF; DNA: TGCAGCGTCCGCCTCGGGATTTTAAGGGAAAAACTGTTTTTT; J: TRBJ1-4; D: .; V: TRBV29-1; size: .
CDR3: CASSLRASRTDTQYF; DNA: TGTGCCAGCAGCCTAAGAGCTAGCCGCACAGATACGCAGTATTTT; J: TRBJ2-3; D: .; V: TRBV6-5; size: .
CDR3: CAWSGLAKNSQYF; DNA: TGTGCCTGGAGTGGTCTAGCCAAAAACAGTCAGTACTTC; J: TRBJ2-4; D: .; V: TRBV30; size: .
CDR3: CASSQVSPTAEAFF; DNA: TGTGCCAGCAGCCAAGTTAGCCCAACCGCTGAAGCTTTCTTT; J: TRBJ1-1; D: .; V: TRBV4-2; size: once
CDR3: CATVPGTSGYEQYF; DNA: TGTGCCACCGTGCCCGGGACTAGCGGCTACGAGCAGTACTTC; J: TRBJ2-7; D: TRBD2; V: TRBV6-1; size: .
CDR3: CASSVSGGNTEAFF; DNA: TGTGCCAGCAGTGTGTCGGGGGGGAACACTGAAGCTTTCTTT; J: TRBJ1-1; D: .; V: TRBV6-5; size: .
CDR3: CASSLQIDTGELFF; DNA: TGTGCCAGCAGCTTACAAATAGACACCGGGGAGCTGTTTTTT; J: TRBJ2-2; D: .; V: TRBV7-2; size: .
CDR3: CASSLGAPQGYTF; DNA: TGTGCCAGCAGTTTGGGGGCCCCTCAAGGCTACACCTTC; J: TRBJ1-2; D: .; V: TRBV28; size: medium-sized
CDR3: CASSLEGLAGVPGELFF; DNA: TGCGCCAGCAGCTTGGAGGGACTAGCGGGAGTCCCCGGGGAGCTGTTTTTT; J: TRBJ2-2; D: TRBD2; V: TRBV5-1; size: .
CDR3: CASSLGLQGEQYF; DNA: TGTGCCAGCAGCTTAGGTTTACAGGGTGAGCAGTACTTC; J: TRBJ2-5; D: .; V: TRBV11-3; size: .
CDR3: CASSGSAGAGYNEQFF; DNA: TGTGCCAGCAGCGGATCAGCGGGAGCGGGGTACAATGAGCAGTTCTTC; J: TRBJ2-1; D: TRBD2; V: TRBV9; size: few
CDR3: CASSVEDRAGDTQYF; DNA: TGTGCCAGCAGCGTAGAGGACAGGGCGGGAGATACGCAGTATTTT; J: TRBJ2-3; D: TRBD1; V: TRBV9; size: .
CDR3: CASSQPDRVNTPQHF; DNA: TGCGCCAGCAGCCAACCCGACAGGGTCAACACCCCCCAGCATTTT; J: TRBJ1-5; D: TRBD1; V: TRBV4-1; size: .
CDR3: CATRTPNTDTQYF; DNA: TGTGCCACTAGGACACCAAACACAGATACGCAGTATTTT; J: TRBJ2-3; D: .; V: TRBV10-3; size: .
CDR3: CASSPAASGSPAGGGQFF; DNA: TGTGCCAGCAGTCCAGCGGCTAGCGGGAGCCCAGCCGGGGGGGGGCAGTTCTTC; J: TRBJ2-1; D: TRBD2; V: TRBV27; size: .